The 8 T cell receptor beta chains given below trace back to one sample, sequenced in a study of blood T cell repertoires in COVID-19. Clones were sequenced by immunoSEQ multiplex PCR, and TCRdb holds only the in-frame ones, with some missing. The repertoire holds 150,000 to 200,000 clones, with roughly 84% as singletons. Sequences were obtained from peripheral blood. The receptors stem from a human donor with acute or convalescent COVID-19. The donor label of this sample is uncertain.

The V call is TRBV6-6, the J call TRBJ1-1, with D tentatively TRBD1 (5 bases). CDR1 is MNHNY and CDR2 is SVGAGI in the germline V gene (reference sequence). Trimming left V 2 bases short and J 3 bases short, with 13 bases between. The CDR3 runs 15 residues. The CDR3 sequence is CASSYGPGEDTEAFF. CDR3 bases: TGTGCCAGCAGTTACGGCCCGGGGGAGGACACTGAAGCTTTCTTT.

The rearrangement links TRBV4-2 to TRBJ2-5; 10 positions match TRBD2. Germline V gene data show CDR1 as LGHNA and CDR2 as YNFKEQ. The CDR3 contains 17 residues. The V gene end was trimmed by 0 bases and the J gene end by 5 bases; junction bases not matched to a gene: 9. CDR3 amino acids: CASSQDLAGEEGETQYF. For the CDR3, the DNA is TGTGCCAGCAGCCAAGATCTAGCGGGAGAGGAGGGGGAGACCCAGTACTTC.

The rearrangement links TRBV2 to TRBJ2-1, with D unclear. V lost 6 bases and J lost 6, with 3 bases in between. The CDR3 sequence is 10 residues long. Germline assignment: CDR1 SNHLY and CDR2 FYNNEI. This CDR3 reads CASSSNEQFF. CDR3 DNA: TGTGCCAGCAGCTCCAATGAGCAGTTCTTC.

The chain's CDR3 is CASSFGDRDEQYF. The CDR3 DNA reads as TGTGCCAGCAGCTTCGGGGACAGGGACGAGCAGTACTTC. The gene calls are TRBV7-8 and TRBJ2-7, with TRBD1 identical over 9 bases. Germline CDR1 SGHVS, CDR2 FQNEAQ. This CDR3 region has 13 residues. The V and J ends lost 3 bases and 5 bases, in that order; junction bases with no gene match: 2.

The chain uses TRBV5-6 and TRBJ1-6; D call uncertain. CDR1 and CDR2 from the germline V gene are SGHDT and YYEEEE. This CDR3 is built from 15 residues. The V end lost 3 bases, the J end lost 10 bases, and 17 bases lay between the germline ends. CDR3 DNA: TGTGCCAGCAGCTCCTTGTCCAAACTAGGGTCACCCCTCCACTTT. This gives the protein CASSSLSKLGSPLHF.

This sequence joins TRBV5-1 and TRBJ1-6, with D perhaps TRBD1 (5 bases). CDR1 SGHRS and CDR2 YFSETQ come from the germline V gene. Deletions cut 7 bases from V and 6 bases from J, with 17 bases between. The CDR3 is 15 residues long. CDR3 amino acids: CASSLGRESNSPLHF. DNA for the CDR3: TGCGCCAGCTCCCTGGGGCGGGAGTCTAATTCACCCCTCCACTTT.

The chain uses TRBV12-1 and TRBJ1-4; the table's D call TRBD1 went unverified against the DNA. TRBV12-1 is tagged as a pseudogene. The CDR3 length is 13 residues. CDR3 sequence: CATGAGRREKLFF. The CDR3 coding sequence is TGTGCCACCGGCGCAGGCCGGCGTGAAAAACTGTTTTTT.

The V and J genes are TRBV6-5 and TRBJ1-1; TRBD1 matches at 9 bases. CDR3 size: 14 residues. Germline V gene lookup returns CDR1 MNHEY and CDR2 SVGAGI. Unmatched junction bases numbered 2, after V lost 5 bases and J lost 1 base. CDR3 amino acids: CASSPDRGNTEAFF. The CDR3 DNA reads TGTGCCAGCAGTCCGGACAGGGGGAACACTGAAGCTTTCTTT.